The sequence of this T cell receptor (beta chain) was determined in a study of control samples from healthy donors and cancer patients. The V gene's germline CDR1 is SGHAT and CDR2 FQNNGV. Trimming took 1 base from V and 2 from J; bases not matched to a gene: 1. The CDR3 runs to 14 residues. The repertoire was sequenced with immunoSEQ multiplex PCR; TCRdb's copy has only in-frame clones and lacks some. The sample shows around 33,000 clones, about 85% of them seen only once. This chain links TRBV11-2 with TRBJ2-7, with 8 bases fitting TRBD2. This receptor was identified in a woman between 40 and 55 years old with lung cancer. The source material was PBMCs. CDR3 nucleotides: TGTGCCAGCAGCTTAGCGGGGGGGACCTACGAGCAGTACTTC. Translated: CASSLAGGTYEQYF. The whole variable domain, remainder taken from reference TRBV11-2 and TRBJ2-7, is EAGVAQSPRYKIIEKRQSVAFWCNPISGHATLYWYQQILGQGPKLLIQFQNNGVVDDSQLPKDRFSAERLKGVDSTLKIQPAKLEDSAVYLCASSLAGGTYEQYFGPGTRLTVT.